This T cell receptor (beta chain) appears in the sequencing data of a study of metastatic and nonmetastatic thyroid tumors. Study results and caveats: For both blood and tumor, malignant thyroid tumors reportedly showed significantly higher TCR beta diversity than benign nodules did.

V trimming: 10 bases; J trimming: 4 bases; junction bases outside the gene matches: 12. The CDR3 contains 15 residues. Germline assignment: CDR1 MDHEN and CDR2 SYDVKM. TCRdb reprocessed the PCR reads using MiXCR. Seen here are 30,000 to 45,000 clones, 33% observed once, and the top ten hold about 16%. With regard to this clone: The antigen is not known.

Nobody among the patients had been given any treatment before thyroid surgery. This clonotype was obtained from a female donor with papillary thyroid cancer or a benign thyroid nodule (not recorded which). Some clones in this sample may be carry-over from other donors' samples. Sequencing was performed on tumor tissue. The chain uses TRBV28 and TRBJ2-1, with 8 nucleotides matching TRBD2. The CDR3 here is CATQIGGGVYNEQFF. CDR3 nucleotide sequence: TGTGCCACGCAAATCGGGGGGGGCGTATACAATGAGCAGTTCTTC.